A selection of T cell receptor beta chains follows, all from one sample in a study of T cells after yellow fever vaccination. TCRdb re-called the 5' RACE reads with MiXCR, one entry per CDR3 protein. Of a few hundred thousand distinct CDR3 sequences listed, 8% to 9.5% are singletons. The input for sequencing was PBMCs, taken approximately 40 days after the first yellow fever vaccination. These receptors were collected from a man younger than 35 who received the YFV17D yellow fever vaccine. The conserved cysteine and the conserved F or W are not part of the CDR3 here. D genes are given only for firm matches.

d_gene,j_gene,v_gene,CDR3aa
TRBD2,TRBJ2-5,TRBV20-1,SARGLAGGLETQY
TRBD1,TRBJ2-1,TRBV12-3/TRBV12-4,ASSPWDSNNEQF
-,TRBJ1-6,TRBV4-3,ASSLDRSSYNSPLH
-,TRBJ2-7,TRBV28,ASSLSRGQY
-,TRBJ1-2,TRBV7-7,ASSLSPITDGYT
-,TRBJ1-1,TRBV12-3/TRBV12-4,ASSLQVNTEAF
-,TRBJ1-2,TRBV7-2,ADSRDRDGYT
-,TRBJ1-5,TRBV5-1,ASSPGADSNQPQH
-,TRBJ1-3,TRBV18,ASSVNVGGAGNTIY
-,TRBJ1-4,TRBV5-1,ASSPRENEKLF
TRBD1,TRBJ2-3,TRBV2,ANPDRASTDTQY
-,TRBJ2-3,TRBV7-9,ASTGGSDTQY
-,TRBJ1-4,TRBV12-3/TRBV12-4,ASRGPPGANEKLF